Sequencing of this T cell receptor (beta chain) was carried out in a study of blood T cell repertoires in COVID-19. Across the study: COVID-19 samples, acute and convalescent, were from the United States, Italy and Spain.

In the authors' methods: Quantification of nucleated cells was approximated via reference gene primer amplification. Some clones are missing from TCRdb's copy, which holds only in-frame ones; the method was immunoSEQ multiplex PCR. The D gene and trimming were derived from the DNA, and the V and J assignments and clone size from that table. The sample contains roughly 230,000 clones, about 86% of which appear only once. This clone was seen just once. The source is a man between 40 and 49 years old with active or convalescent COVID-19. The material sequenced was peripheral blood.

The CDR3 DNA follows: TGTGCCAGCTCACTGACAGGGGGCGCGACTAACTATGGCTACACCTTC. This sequence encodes CASSLTGGATNYGYTF. The chain recombines TRBV18 with TRBJ1-2; 10 bases agree with TRBD1. Germline assignment: CDR1 KGHSH and CDR2 LQKENI. V shed 4 bases, J shed 0 bases, and the junction held 5 bases outside the gene matches. CDR3 length: 16 residues.